The 31 T cell receptor beta chains below were found in one sample sequenced in a study of STAT5B mutations in CD4+ large granular lymphocyte leukemia. Generated by immunoSEQ multiplex PCR, the TCRdb table keeps only in-frame clones and is missing some. Of about 33,000 clones listed, about four fifths are singletons. Sequencing input: CD4+ T cells from blood buffy coats. The receptors derive from a human donor in good health.

The chain links TRBV7-2 to TRBJ2-7; 7 bases agree with TRBD1. The V and J ends lost 1 base and 3 bases, in that order; junction bases with no gene match: 6. The CDR3 covers 15 residues. The germline V gene encodes CDR1 SGHTA and CDR2 FQGNSA. CDR3: CASSLGQGSNYEQYF. DNA of the CDR3: TGTGCCAGCAGCTTAGGACAGGGCAGCAACTACGAGCAGTACTTC.

This chain joins TRBV10-3 and TRBJ2-7; 8 bases align to TRBD1. The CDR3 spans 16 residues. J lost 0 bases, V lost 0 bases, and 4 bases had no gene match. Germline loops: CDR1 ENHRY, CDR2 SYGVKD. Here the CDR3 DNA reads TGTGCCATCAGTGAGTCCCCCGGACAGGGCTCCTACGAGCAGTACTTC. Its translation: CAISESPGQGSYEQYF.

The rearrangement uses TRBV6-5 and TRBJ1-2; 7 bases align to TRBD1. This CDR3 spans 12 amino acids. The J segment lost 6 bases and the V segment lost 4 bases, leaving 2 bases of the junction unmatched. Germline assignment: CDR1 MNHEY and CDR2 SVGAGI. The CDR3 bases are TGTGCCAGCAGTTCAGGACAGGATGGCTACACCTTC. Translated: CASSSGQDGYTF.

The chain couples TRBV27 to TRBJ2-7; D might be TRBD2 (5 bases). Trimming shortened V by 5 bases and J by 3 bases, and 17 bases separated the two germline ends. The V gene's germline CDR1 is MNHEY and CDR2 SMNVEV (reference sequence). The CDR3 contains 15 residues. The CDR3 here is CASSGTSFSFYEQYF. Written as DNA, the CDR3 is TGTGCCAGCAGTGGAACTAGTTTTAGTTTCTACGAGCAGTACTTC.

This clone showed up just a few times. V is TRBV4-3 and J is TRBJ1-1; TRBD1 might be the D (5 bases). Germline values: CDR1 LGHNA, CDR2 YSLEER. CDR3 length: 16 residues. V shed 7 bases and J shed 1 base, with 19 bases lying between them. The CDR3 here is CASTNIGRGKNTEAFF. The DNA for the CDR3 is TGCGCCAGCACCAATATCGGGAGGGGCAAGAACACTGAAGCTTTCTTT.

This clone appeared once. The genes are TRBV30 and TRBJ2-5; D uncertain. The assigned J gene may be wrong: the sequence end matches TRBJ2-7 better. There are 13 residues in the CDR3. Germline V lookup: CDR1 GTSNPN, CDR2 SVGIG (reference sequence). The CDR3: CAWTMTRLGEQYF. The DNA of the CDR3 is TGTGCCTGGACCATGACTCGCTTAGGCGAGCAGTACTTC.

The rearrangement links TRBV5-8 to TRBJ1-4; 8 bases fit TRBD1. The length of the CDR3 is 14 residues. Trimming took 0 bases from V and 7 from J; bases not matched to a gene: 2. In germline, CDR1 is SGHTS, CDR2 YDEGEE. CDR3 sequence (DNA): TGTGCCAGCAGCTTGGGGACAGGGTTTGAAAAACTGTTTTTT. This codes for CASSLGTGFEKLFF.

This chain uses TRBV5-5 with TRBJ2-1; D is unclear. V gave up 0 bases and J gave up 7 bases, with 17 bases separating them. The germline V gene encodes CDR1 SGHKS and CDR2 YYEKEE (reference sequence). This CDR3 has 16 residues. CDR3 in DNA: TGTGCCAGCAGCTTGGGCGAGTGGATTCTGGGGAATGAGCAGTTCTTC. Amino acids: CASSLGEWILGNEQFF.

CDR3: CASSDVAGRSYNEQFF. CDR3 coding DNA: TGTGCCAGCAGCGATGTAGCGGGAAGATCCTACAATGAGCAGTTCTTC. The rearrangement links TRBV6-6 to TRBJ2-1, with TRBD2 matching 8 bases. The V and J ends lost 6 bases and 1 base, in that order; junction bases with no gene match: 8. The CDR3 consists of 16 residues. CDR1 is MNHNY and CDR2 is SVGAGI in the germline V gene (reference sequence).

V is TRBV5-1 and J is TRBJ2-1; D call uncertain. Germline-derived CDR1 and CDR2 are SGHRS and YFSETQ. Between the trimmed V and J ends, which lost 1 base and 6 bases, there was a span of 14 bases. This CDR3 region has 15 residues. The CDR3 nucleotides are TGCGCCAGCAGCTTGAGGGTGAGGACCGGCAATGAGCAGTTCTTC. Protein product: CASSLRVRTGNEQFF.

V gene TRBV11-2 combines with J gene TRBJ2-7; D is uncertain. Per germline, CDR1 SGHAT and CDR2 FQNNGV. The CDR3 runs 13 residues. V was trimmed by 8 bases and J by 2 bases, leaving 13 bases between them. The CDR3 region has the DNA TGTGCCAGCTCCCCACCAGGAACCTACGAGCAGTACTTC. This codes for CASSPPGTYEQYF.

The chain employs TRBV5-4 and TRBJ2-3; D tentatively reads TRBD1 or TRBD2 (5 bases each). This CDR3 contains 18 residues. The germline gives CDR1 SGHNT, CDR2 YYREEE (reference sequence). With 0 bases removed from V and 2 bases from J, the gap between germline ends came to 19 bases. CDR3 protein: CASSLASLAGASTDTQYF. CDR3 nucleotides: TGTGCCAGCAGCTTGGCCTCCCTGGCCGGGGCTTCCACAGATACGCAGTATTTT.

V and J are TRBV7-9 and TRBJ2-1, with 7 bases identical to TRBD2. The CDR3 covers 16 residues. Germline V gene lookup returns CDR1 SEHNR and CDR2 FQNEAQ (reference sequence). The ends lost 5 bases at V and 1 base at J; junction bases unmatched: 8. CDR3 coding DNA: TGTGCCAGCAGCAGAGGGACTACCCCTTCCTACAATGAGCAGTTCTTC. As protein: CASSRGTTPSYNEQFF.

The rearrangement joins TRBV6-5 to TRBJ2-3; TRBD2 aligns across 8 bases. V gave up 4 bases and J gave up 6 bases; unmatched junction bases: 12. Germline CDR1 reads MNHEY; CDR2 reads SVGAGI. This CDR3 contains 16 residues. The DNA for the CDR3 is TGTGCCAGCAGTTTGGGACTAGGAGTGGTGTCGGATACGCAGTATTTT. Encoded protein: CASSLGLGVVSDTQYF.

The chain recombines TRBV5-1 with TRBJ2-5; TRBD2 matches 8 bases. CDR3 size: 16 residues. In germline, CDR1 is SGHRS, CDR2 YFSETQ. J was trimmed by 1 base and V by 0 bases; bases with no gene match: 5. This CDR3 is CASSLGPSGFQETQYF. CDR3 nucleotide sequence: TGCGCCAGCAGCTTGGGGCCTAGCGGGTTCCAAGAGACCCAGTACTTC.

This chain joins TRBV5-6 and TRBJ2-7, with D possibly matching TRBD1 (6 bases). V lost 4 bases, J lost 6 bases, and 14 bases lay in between. The CDR3 sequence is 13 residues long. Germline lookup yields CDR1 SGHDT and CDR2 YYEEEE. The CDR3: CASSLGQNGEQYF. The CDR3, as DNA: TGTGCCAGCAGCCTTGGACAGAATGGCGAGCAGTACTTC.

Points on this clone: Because it lacks the conserved phenylalanine or tryptophan at the end, this CDR3 is likely a read error. The chain links TRBV2 to TRBJ2-7; 13 nucleotides match TRBD2. The J segment lost 1 base and the V segment lost 6 bases, leaving 3 bases of the junction unmatched. This CDR3 has 15 residues. Germline loops: CDR1 SNHLY, CDR2 FYNNEI. The DNA for the CDR3 is TGTGCCAGCAGACTACTAGCGGGAGGGTCCTACGAGCAGTACCTC. Residues: CASRLLAGGSYEQYL.

A single count supports this clone. The V gene is TRBV28, the J gene TRBJ2-7; D might be TRBD1 or TRBD2, each matching 5 bases. The V and J ends lost 3 bases and 9 bases respectively, with 12 bases between them. Germline V CDR1 and CDR2: MDHEN, SYDVKM. The CDR3 consists of 12 residues. CDR3 in amino acids: CASSLGRGGQYF. The CDR3 DNA sequence: TGTGCCAGCAGTTTGGGGCGCGGAGGGCAGTACTTC.

The chain links TRBV7-2 to TRBJ1-5; 8 nucleotides match TRBD1. Germline V gene sequence: CDR1 SGHTA, CDR2 FQGNSA. V lost 3 bases, J lost 1 base, and 2 bases stayed unmatched. This CDR3 has 15 amino acids. CDR3 coding DNA: TGTGCCAGCAGCTTCACAGGGGGAAGCAATCAGCCCCAGCATTTT. Encoded protein: CASSFTGGSNQPQHF.

The V gene is TRBV28, the J gene TRBJ2-3, with D hard to call. The V gene's germline CDR1 is MDHEN and CDR2 SYDVKM. The CDR3 runs 17 residues. Trimming shortened V by 6 bases and J by 2 bases, and 21 bases separated the two germline ends. The CDR3 here is CASSSSFGLLNTDTQYF. In DNA form, the CDR3 reads TGTGCCAGCAGCTCTAGTTTTGGATTACTAAACACAGATACGCAGTATTTT.

V gene TRBV11-2 combines with J gene TRBJ2-7; D perhaps matches TRBD1 (6 bases). V was trimmed by 3 bases and J by 1 base, leaving 22 bases between them. This CDR3 has 18 residues. In germline, CDR1 is SGHAT, CDR2 FQNNGV. The CDR3 loop reads CASSFNRDHTPISYEQYF. The DNA for the CDR3 is TGTGCCAGCAGCTTTAACAGGGATCATACCCCCATATCCTACGAGCAGTACTTC.

This clone was picked up a small number of times. The chain links TRBV5-1 to TRBJ2-1; no firm D call. V was pared by 5 bases and J by 0 bases, with 6 bases between. This CDR3 has 13 amino acids. Per the germline V gene, CDR1 is SGHRS and CDR2 is YFSETQ. The CDR3 coding sequence is TGCGCCAGCAGACCCCTCTCCTACAATGAGCAGTTCTTC. It specifies CASRPLSYNEQFF.

The chain employs TRBV7-2 and TRBJ1-2; 9 positions agree with TRBD1. The CDR3 loop spans 14 amino acids. Trimming cost V 7 bases and J 4 bases; bases outside gene matches: 7. CDR1 is SGHTA, CDR2 FQGNSA, per germline. The CDR3 sequence is CASTPGQGGYGYTF. CDR3 in DNA: TGTGCCAGCACCCCGGGACAGGGCGGCTATGGCTACACCTTC.

The J gene is TRBJ1-1, the V gene TRBV4-1, with 7 positions matching TRBD1. The CDR3 loop spans 15 amino acids. CDR1 and CDR2 (germline): MGHRA, YSYEKL. The J segment lost 3 bases and the V segment lost 3 bases, leaving 7 bases of the junction unmatched. The CDR3 DNA is TGCGCCAGCAGCCACGAACAGGGGATCGACACTGAAGCTTTCTTT. It specifies CASSHEQGIDTEAFF.

The V and J genes are TRBV5-4 and TRBJ2-7; D gene unclear. Germline V gene data show CDR1 as SGHNT and CDR2 as YYREEE (reference sequence). The CDR3 sequence is 13 residues long. Trimming took off 0 bases at V and 3 bases at J, with 7 bases between the two ends. The CDR3 is CASSLGPLYEQYF. The CDR3 coding sequence is TGTGCCAGCAGCTTGGGACCACTCTACGAGCAGTACTTC.

This clone was observed a handful of times. The chain is built from TRBV27 and TRBJ2-7, with 8 bases fitting TRBD2. V lost 2 bases and J lost 3; bases outside the gene matches: 3. The germline V gene encodes CDR1 MNHEY and CDR2 SMNVEV (reference sequence). The CDR3 spans 14 residues. The CDR3 coding sequence is TGTGCCAGCAGTTTAAGCGGGAGTTTCTACGAGCAGTACTTC. This sequence encodes CASSLSGSFYEQYF.

A single count supports this clone. The rearrangement uses TRBV28 and TRBJ2-2; 10 bases match TRBD1. Trimming took 5 bases from V and 6 from J; bases not matched to a gene: 6. In germline, CDR1 is MDHEN, CDR2 SYDVKM. The CDR3 is made up of 15 amino acids. The DNA for the CDR3 is TGTGCCAGCAGTACCTCCGGGACAGGGGCCGGGGAGCTGTTTTTT. Its protein is CASSTSGTGAGELFF.

J is TRBJ2-1 and V is TRBV5-1; TRBD2 matches at 7 bases. CDR1 and CDR2 (germline): SGHRS, YFSETQ. The CDR3 sequence is 15 residues long. V was pared by 4 bases and J by 8 bases, with 12 bases of the junction left unmatched. The CDR3 loop reads CASSLGAGAVDEQFF. The CDR3 region has the DNA TGCGCCAGCAGCCTCGGGGCGGGAGCGGTAGATGAGCAGTTCTTC.

V is TRBV7-2 and J is TRBJ2-4, with a tentative D call TRBD1 (6 bases). Trimming stripped 7 bases from V and 0 bases from J, with 16 bases between. The CDR3 consists of 16 residues. CDR1 and CDR2 from the germline V gene are SGHTA and FQGNSA. Written as DNA, the CDR3 is TGTGCCAGCACCAAAGACAGGACCATAGCCAAAAACATTCAGTACTTC. It specifies CASTKDRTIAKNIQYF. Drawing the rest from reference TRBV7-2 and TRBJ2-4, the complete variable domain is GAGVSQSPSNKVTEKGKDVELRCDPISGHTALYWYRQSLGQGLEFLIYFQGNSAPDKSGLPSDRFSAERTGGSVSTLTIQRTQQEDSAVYLCASTKDRTIAKNIQYFGAGTRLSVL.

CDR3: CASSAEFRDRGYEQYF. The CDR3 nucleotides read TGTGCCAGCAGCGCAGAGTTCCGGGACAGAGGATACGAGCAGTACTTC. This chain links TRBV7-2 with TRBJ2-7; TRBD1 agrees at 7 bases. There are 16 residues in the CDR3. Germline V gene lookup returns CDR1 SGHTA and CDR2 FQGNSA. V dropped 5 bases and J dropped 4; count of bases not matched to a gene: 14.

The V and J genes are TRBV27 and TRBJ1-2; D not certain. This CDR3 contains 16 residues. V shed 5 bases and J shed 1 base, with 17 bases lying between them. CDR1 is MNHEY, CDR2 SMNVEV, per germline (reference sequence). CDR3 sequence: CASSKGQRTDNYGYTF. CDR3 in DNA: TGTGCCAGCAGTAAGGGCCAGCGAACAGATAACTATGGCTACACCTTC.